A single T cell receptor (beta chain) is shown here with its context. The sample originates from a study of blood T cell repertoires in COVID-19. About the research overall: The samples span acute and convalescent COVID-19 from the United States, Italy and Spain.

V lost 6 bases and J lost 7, with 12 bases in between. Germline V gene sequence: CDR1 MDHEN, CDR2 SYDVKM. The CDR3 totals 12 residues. Assay used: immunoSEQ multiplex PCR; TCRdb lists only in-frame clones, some missing. The table has around 160,000 clones, around nine tenths seen once. Input material: peripheral blood. This receptor was identified in a human donor in a cohort sampled during active COVID-19. The chain joins TRBV28 to TRBJ1-2; D remains ambiguous. The CDR3 protein is CASRQRALGYTF. CDR3 bases: TGTGCCAGCAGGCAGAGGGCACTTGGCTACACCTTC.